This is a list of T cell receptor beta chains from one sample in a study of CD8+ T cells in alopecia areata. Measured with immunoSEQ multiplex PCR; TCRdb has only the in-frame clones, and not every one. The table records tens of thousands of clones, around 65% of them present only once. Material: CD8+ T cells sorted from blood, obtained at week 24, from a patient treated with tofacitinib. The origin of the receptors is a human donor with alopecia areata. CDR3s include the opening cysteine and the closing phenylalanine or tryptophan.

j_gene	v_gene	CDR3aa
TRBJ2-5	TRBV7-8	CASSLAIGGTQETQYF
TRBJ2-1	TRBV27	CASRTDLYNEQFF
TRBJ2-1	TRBV6-1	CASSAITGAVRLYNEQFF
TRBJ2-7	TRBV10-3	CAISGAGLSYEQYF
TRBJ2-1	TRBV2	CARHNTLRTAEETSYNEQFF
TRBJ2-7	TRBV14	CASSQDLTSSYEQYF
TRBJ1-2	TRBV14	CASSHQLDSSYGYTF
TRBJ2-5	TRBV27	CASRPVDGGNQETQYF
TRBJ2-7	TRBV7-9	CASSNGDSYEQYF
TRBJ2-7	TRBV5-8	CASSTRQGTYEQYF
TRBJ2-1	TRBV5-1	CASSTGLAGENEQFF
TRBJ1-2	TRBV19	CASSTGLTQYYGYTF
TRBJ2-5	TRBV15	CATSRDFGLGPETQYF
TRBJ2-3	TRBV5-1	CASSPKAGTDTQYF
TRBJ1-1	TRBV4-1	CASSPQGAAEAFF
TRBJ1-1	TRBV10-3	CAISESGGQTGTEAFF
TRBJ2-1	TRBV29-1	CSVEGLFRAAEGGQFF
TRBJ2-5	TRBV7-3	CASSPSGGGRETQYF
TRBJ2-2	TRBV4-1	CASSQDLGSPPGELFF
TRBJ1-2	TRBV23-1	CASSQPGQGTSDYGYTF
TRBJ2-3	TRBV30	CAWSEGRGADTQYF
TRBJ2-3	TRBV6-5	CASSLRGGADTQYF
TRBJ2-3	TRBV5-6	CASSPTGADTQYF
TRBJ2-3	TRBV10-3	CAISEGGDTQYF
TRBJ2-7	TRBV4-1	CASSQGTETYEQYF
TRBJ2-3	TRBV7-9	CASRPPAGTDTQYF
TRBJ2-3	TRBV5-1	CASSLNTDTQYF
TRBJ2-7	TRBV30	CAWSLLGSLYEQYF
TRBJ1-2	TRBV9	CASSVDGRLGPSYTF
TRBJ2-1	TRBV5-1	CASSPIGVTGYNEQFF
TRBJ2-7	TRBV11-2	CASSPPTGEGQYF
TRBJ1-4	TRBV5-1	CASSNENNEKLFF
TRBJ1-4	TRBV6-8	CASSDWSGEKLFF
TRBJ2-7	TRBV7-2	CASSLGLAAFEQYF
TRBJ2-1	TRBV30	CAWSEAGGSYNEQFF
TRBJ2-2	TRBV19	CASSLDGTSLSNTGELFF
TRBJ2-7	TRBV27	CASSSGGFAQYF
TRBJ2-3	TRBV11-2	CASSLPLAGEIDTQYF
TRBJ2-1	TRBV19	CASSIGSTDEQFF
TRBJ2-2	TRBV2	CASSDGGGLASTGELFF
TRBJ2-2	TRBV5-1	CASSPVRGNTGELFF
TRBJ2-7	TRBV27	CASSADSLASYEQYF
TRBJ2-5	TRBV7-8	CASSPSRDYLQETQYF
TRBJ1-2	TRBV9	CASSVALGTGGNGYTF
TRBJ2-7	TRBV19	CASSIGGSYEQYF
TRBJ2-2	TRBV4-1	CASSHTNTGELFF
TRBJ2-3	TRBV9	CASSVAHVSTDTQYF
TRBJ2-5	TRBV27	CASRNTRLAWETQYF
TRBJ2-1	TRBV4-3	CASSQGASYNEQFF
TRBJ2-7	TRBV5-1	CASSRAPGDYEQYF
TRBJ1-1	TRBV29-1	CSVGSVWGKGTEAFF
TRBJ2-3	TRBV27	CASRGVRGRTQYF
TRBJ2-1	TRBV7-2	CASSLPMGLADPSYNEQFF
TRBJ1-2	TRBV6-6	CASSYRAGGYTF
TRBJ1-1	TRBV19	CASSMTGAADTEAFF
TRBJ1-2	TRBV4-3	CASSQDEATGNYGYTF
TRBJ2-1	TRBV5-1	CASSLEASGSPLYNEQFF
TRBJ2-1	TRBV5-5	CASSQDPGLGQFF
TRBJ1-1	TRBV6-1	CASRRESAFF